Shown below are 21 T cell receptor beta chains from a single sample sequenced in a study of T cells in Graves' hyperthyroidism and ophthalmopathy. Amplification targeted TCR beta CDR3 regions from RNA transcripts. HTBI primers drove first-round RT-PCR of the TCR CDR3. MiXCR, applied by TCRdb to the multiplex PCR reads, yields one record per CDR3 protein. The table lists approximately 420,000 distinct CDR3 sequences, 15% of them singletons. Material for sequencing was blood. These receptor sequences come from a woman aged 25 to 39 with Graves' hyperthyroidism.

Turning to this clonotype: A single base separates this from a much larger clone, so it may be a read error. The chain uses TRBV10-1 and TRBJ1-1; D is uncertain. V was pared by 5 bases and J by 6 bases, with 13 bases between. The germline V gene encodes CDR1 WNHNN and CDR2 SYGVQD (reference sequence). This CDR3 comprises 13 residues. CDR3 protein: CASSLDEGAEAFF. Written as DNA, the CDR3 is TGCGCCAGCAGTCTGGACGAGGGCGCTGAAGCTTTCTTT.

This sequence joins TRBV24-1 and TRBJ2-5, with a possible D match to TRBD2 (6 bases). Germline CDR1 is KGHDR and CDR2 is SFDVKD. V was cut by 4 bases and J by 3 bases, with 11 bases left in between. The CDR3 totals 14 residues. This CDR3 reads CATSDRRAEETQYF. DNA for the CDR3: TGTGCCACCAGTGACCGGAGGGCAGAAGAGACCCAGTACTTC.

This clonotype was seen only a few times. The V and J genes are TRBV7-9 and TRBJ2-5, with D unresolved. CDR1 is SEHNR and CDR2 is FQNEAQ in the germline V gene (reference sequence). Trimming removed 5 bases at V and 3 bases at J, with 10 bases between. The CDR3 consists of 13 residues. The CDR3 is CASSVQGKETQYF. The CDR3 region has the DNA TGTGCCAGCAGCGTACAAGGGAAAGAGACCCAGTACTTC. The entire variable domain, with the rest obtained from reference TRBV7-9 and TRBJ2-5, is as follows: DTGVSQNPRHKITKRGQNVTFRCDPISEHNRLYWYRQTLGQGPEFLTYFQNEAQLEKSRLLSDRFSAERPKGSFSTLEIQRTEQGDSAMYLCASSVQGKETQYFGPGTRLLVL.

Of note for this clonotype: This is likely a read error, given that the CDR3 carries no conserved phenylalanine or tryptophan at its end. The V gene is TRBV28, the J gene TRBJ2-3; 9 bases match TRBD2. The J segment lost 1 base and the V segment lost 6 bases, leaving 8 bases of the junction unmatched. The CDR3 spans 16 residues. Germline-derived CDR1 and CDR2 are MDHEN and SYDVKM. CDR3 amino acids: CASSIGTSRRTDTQYL. In DNA, the CDR3 is TGTGCCAGCAGCATAGGGACTAGCAGACGCACAGATACGCAGTATCTT.

This clonotype showed up many times. The rearrangement uses TRBV5-5 and TRBJ1-1; D ambiguous. Germline lookup yields CDR1 SGHKS and CDR2 YYEKEE (reference sequence). The CDR3 extends over 13 amino acids. Trimming removed 2 bases from V and 1 base from J, with 6 bases in between. CDR3 in DNA: TGTGCCAGCAGCTTCTCAGGGAACACTGAAGCTTTCTTT. Translation: CASSFSGNTEAFF.

In its sample, this clonotype was seen many times. The chain links TRBV28 to TRBJ2-1; TRBD1 matches 9 bases. In germline, CDR1 is MDHEN, CDR2 SYDVKM. The CDR3 length is 13 residues. V gave up 6 bases and J gave up 7 bases; unmatched junction bases: 4. The CDR3 reads CASSLQGANEQFF. Here the CDR3 DNA reads TGTGCCAGCAGCTTACAGGGGGCAAATGAGCAGTTCTTC.

This clonotype was seen at least ten times. This chain links TRBV18 with TRBJ1-2, with 12 positions matching TRBD1. Germline V CDR1 and CDR2: KGHSH, LQKENI. The J segment lost 6 bases and the V segment lost 0 bases, leaving 2 bases of the junction unmatched. The CDR3 spans 15 residues. In DNA form, the CDR3 reads TGTGCCAGCTCACCACCGGGACAGGGGGCGGATGGCTACACCTTC. It is translated as CASSPPGQGADGYTF.

In its sample, this clonotype was seen many times. This chain connects TRBV3-1 to TRBJ2-7, with D tentatively TRBD1 (5 bases). The CDR3 spans 16 residues. Between the trimmed V and J ends, which lost 3 bases and 1 base, there was a span of 16 bases. CDR1 is LGHDT and CDR2 is YNNKEL in the germline V gene (reference sequence). For the CDR3, the DNA is TGTGCCAGCAGCCACCGACAGAACCGGTATTCCTACGAGCAGTACTTC. Its translation is CASSHRQNRYSYEQYF.

This clonotype has at least ten counts. This chain connects TRBV28 to TRBJ1-2, with TRBD1 identical over 7 bases. The CDR3 has 16 amino acids. Looked up from germline, CDR1 is MDHEN and CDR2 is SYDVKM. The V gene end was trimmed by 1 base and the J gene end by 1 base; junction bases not matched to a gene: 6. CDR3 residues: CASSLSGDSLNYGYTF. DNA of the CDR3: TGTGCCAGCAGTTTATCAGGGGACAGCCTTAACTATGGCTACACCTTC.

This clonotype was detected a few times. The chain recombines TRBV19 with TRBJ2-7; D might be TRBD2 (6 bases). Trimming left V 4 bases short and J 3 bases short, with 10 bases between. This CDR3 spans 13 amino acids. CDR1 is LNHDA, CDR2 SQIVND, per germline (reference sequence). CDR3 protein: CASSTSGGYEQYF. CDR3 sequence (DNA): TGTGCCAGTAGTACTTCCGGGGGCTACGAGCAGTACTTC.

This clonotype was seen repeatedly, ten times or more. This chain links TRBV12-3 or TRBV12-4 with TRBJ1-5, with D maybe TRBD1 (5 bases). The V gene lost 4 bases and the J gene lost 7 bases, with 11 bases spanning the gap. The CDR3 is 13 amino acids. The CDR3 sequence is CASSSGSGQPQHF. The CDR3 DNA follows: TGTGCCAGCAGTTCAGGGTCGGGACAGCCCCAGCATTTT.

This clonotype was picked up many times. V is TRBV15 and J is TRBJ1-1; D gene ambiguous. V lost 0 bases, J lost 1 base, and 6 bases lay in between. This CDR3 region has 14 residues. Germline loops: CDR1 LNHNV, CDR2 YYDKDF (reference sequence). CDR3 in DNA: TGTGCCACCAGCAGAGATAGGGCGAACACTGAAGCTTTCTTT. It translates to CATSRDRANTEAFF.

This clonotype was detected only a few times. The rearrangement uses TRBV12-3 or TRBV12-4 and TRBJ1-2; possibly TRBD1 for D (5 bases). The CDR3 sequence is 12 residues long. V lost 7 bases, J lost 8 bases, and 14 bases lay in between. The CDR3 is CASTQKGDGYTF. The CDR3 DNA follows: TGTGCCAGCACCCAAAAAGGGGACGGCTACACCTTC.

There are a few counts of this clonotype. This sequence joins TRBV6-7 and TRBJ2-7; 14 bases align to TRBD2. TRBV6-7 is an ORF; its function is uncertain. With V trimmed by 2 bases and J by 3 bases, 3 bases remained unmatched. The CDR3 is 16 amino acids. DNA for the CDR3: TGTGCCAGCAGTTACGGGACTAGCGGGAGATTCTACGAGCAGTACTTC. It translates to CASSYGTSGRFYEQYF.

Many counts were recorded for this clonotype. This chain connects TRBV28 to TRBJ2-1, with D possibly matching TRBD2 (7 bases). This CDR3 is 14 amino acids long. V was shortened by 10 bases and J by 2 bases, with 15 bases between the two germline ends. Germline V gene data show CDR1 as MDHEN and CDR2 as SYDVKM. CDR3 sequence reads: CATARGGPYNEQFF. The CDR3, as DNA: TGTGCCACCGCGAGGGGGGGCCCCTACAATGAGCAGTTCTTC.

The table lists this clonotype with many counts. This rearrangement joins TRBV11-2 to TRBJ2-5; 8 bases fit TRBD2. The CDR3 sequence is 15 residues long. The V gene's germline CDR1 is SGHAT and CDR2 FQNNGV. Germline trimming cut 5 bases from V and 3 bases from J; bases unmatched to any gene: 8. CDR3 residues: CASSEPGLGKETQYF. CDR3 in DNA: TGTGCCAGCAGCGAACCGGGACTAGGAAAAGAGACCCAGTACTTC.

In its sample, this clonotype was seen many times. The chain has TRBV20-1 and TRBJ2-1, with a possible D match to TRBD2 (7 bases). This CDR3 contains 13 residues. Trimming removed 6 bases at V and 6 bases at J, with 15 bases between. CDR1 is DFQATT and CDR2 is SNEGSKA in the germline V gene (reference sequence). CDR3 loop: CSARRGRANEQFF. The CDR3 coding sequence is TGCAGTGCGAGAAGGGGGAGGGCCAATGAGCAGTTCTTC.

There are a few counts of this clonotype. The chain joins TRBV7-6 to TRBJ2-7, with 12 bases matching TRBD2. V lost 5 bases to trimming and J lost 5 bases; unmatched junction nucleotides: 10. The CDR3 has 16 residues. Germline CDR1 reads SGHVS; CDR2 reads FNYEAQ. The CDR3 region has the DNA TGTGCCAGCAGCCTCGTAGTAACTAGCGGGAGGCACGAGCAGTACTTC. It codes for CASSLVVTSGRHEQYF. The variable domain in full, with the rest retrieved from reference TRBV7-6 and TRBJ2-7, is GAGVSQSPRYKVTKRGQDVALRCDPISGHVSLYWYRQALGQGPEFLTYFNYEAQQDKSGLPNDRFSAERPEGSISTLTIQRTEQRDSAMYRCASSLVVTSGRHEQYFGPGTRLTVT.

The gene calls are TRBV6-1 and TRBJ1-6; D call uncertain. The CDR3 has 14 amino acids. Germline loops: CDR1 MNHNS, CDR2 SASEGT. V gave up 6 bases and J gave up 6 bases, with 12 bases separating them. The CDR3 sequence is CASSLDGVNSPLHF. The CDR3 coding sequence is TGTGCCAGCAGCCTCGACGGTGTTAATTCACCCCTCCACTTT.

This clonotype was observed a handful of times. A read error is possible here, since a much larger clone lies one base away. The chain uses TRBV28 and TRBJ2-5; 14 bases match TRBD2. The germline gives CDR1 MDHEN, CDR2 SYDVKM. CDR3 length equals 16 residues. With 5 bases clipped from V and 9 bases from J, the junction kept 11 bases outside the gene matches. The CDR3, as DNA: TGTGCCAGCAGTCCCTTGACTAGCGGGAGGGGGGAGGCCCAGTACTTC. This codes for CASSPLTSGRGEAQYF. The full variable domain, its missing parts supplied by reference TRBV28 and TRBJ2-5, is DVKVTQSSRYLVKRTGEKVFLECVQDMDHENMFWYRQDPGLGLRLIYFSYDVKMKEKGDIPEGYSVSREKKERFSLILESASTNQTSMYLCASSPLTSGRGEAQYFGPGTRLLVL.

The rearrangement uses TRBV6-1 and TRBJ2-7; 11 nucleotides line up with TRBD2. The CDR3 contains 13 residues. Germline V gene data show CDR1 as MNHNS and CDR2 as SASEGT. The V and J ends lost 10 bases and 6 bases, in that order; junction bases with no gene match: 8. The CDR3 nucleotides are TGTGCCACCAACCCCGGGACTAGCGGCGAGCAGTACTTC. Its translation: CATNPGTSGEQYF.